Shown below are 21 T cell receptor beta chains from a single sample sequenced in a study of spatial heterogeneity in lung cancer. Described time point: blood at routine non-recurrence follow-up after resection. Unsorted samples of tumor, nontumor lung or frozen PBMC had their whole RNA sequenced. TCRdb analysed the 5' RACE reads with MiXCR anew, one entry per CDR3 protein. The repertoire holds about 120,000 distinct CDR3 sequences, 10% to 15% seen once, with roughly 17% in the top ten. The starting material was PBMCs, obtained at follow-up. These receptors came from a male donor with early-stage non-small cell lung cancer.

This clonotype showed up many times. This chain uses TRBV2 with TRBJ1-5; 11 bases align to TRBD1. Germline values: CDR1 SNHLY, CDR2 FYNNEI. The CDR3 is 15 residues long. Trimming removed 6 bases from V and 4 bases from J; junction bases left unmatched: 5. Here the CDR3 DNA reads TGTGCCAGCAGAGGAGGGACAGGGGGTAATCAGCCCCAGCATTTT. It codes for CASRGGTGGNQPQHF. Using reference TRBV2 and TRBJ1-5 for the parts outside the CDR3, the full variable domain is EPEVTQTPSHQVTQMGQEVILRCVPISNHLYFYWYRQILGQKVEFLVSFYNNEISEKSEIFDDQFSVERPDGSNFTLKIRSTKLEDSAMYFCASRGGTGGNQPQHFGDGTRLSIL.

V gene TRBV20-1 combines with J gene TRBJ2-1, with D uncertain. The CDR3 is made up of 14 amino acids. V was shortened by 6 bases and J by 6 bases, with 18 bases between the two germline ends. Germline V gene data show CDR1 as DFQATT and CDR2 as SNEGSKA (reference sequence). The chain's CDR3 is CSAPTLLQINEQFF. The CDR3 DNA is TGCAGTGCCCCTACCCTCTTGCAAATCAATGAGCAGTTCTTC.

This rearrangement joins TRBV27 to TRBJ1-1, with D tentatively TRBD1 (5 bases). Germline assignment: CDR1 MNHEY and CDR2 SMNVEV (reference sequence). Trimming removed 4 bases at V and 1 base at J, with 10 bases between. The CDR3 has 14 residues. This CDR3 is CASSYKDTNTEAFF. CDR3 sequence (DNA): TGTGCCAGCAGTTATAAGGACACGAACACTGAAGCTTTCTTT.

This clonotype has more than one count but fewer than ten. The CDR3 region is CAISESTQQGKGQFF. CDR3 sequence (DNA): TGTGCCATCAGTGAGTCGACTCAACAGGGAAAAGGACAGTTCTTC. J is TRBJ2-1 and V is TRBV10-3, with D maybe TRBD1 (6 bases). CDR3 length equals 15 residues. Trimming shortened V by 0 bases and J by 13 bases, and 19 bases separated the two germline ends. Looked up from germline, CDR1 is ENHRY and CDR2 is SYGVKD.

This sequence joins TRBV9 and TRBJ1-2; TRBD1 is a possible D gene (5 bases). V lost 5 bases and J 0 bases, leaving 14 bases between the germline ends. The CDR3 covers 15 residues. Germline CDR1 reads SGDLS; CDR2 reads YYNGEE. The CDR3 spells CASSREGTTNYGYTF. The CDR3 nucleotides read TGTGCCAGCAGTAGGGAGGGGACCACTAACTATGGCTACACCTTC.

This clonotype was seen a handful of times. The chain recombines TRBV28 with TRBJ1-2, with D possibly TRBD1 on 5 matching bases. The CDR3 is 14 residues long. CDR1 and CDR2 from the germline V gene are MDHEN and SYDVKM. V was shortened by 4 bases and J by 5 bases, with 14 bases between the two germline ends. CDR3 sequence reads: CASSSQGRRYGYTF. The CDR3 nucleotides read TGTGCCAGCAGTTCCCAGGGCAGGAGATATGGCTACACCTTC.

The sample holds a few counts of this clonotype. The genes are TRBV20-1 and TRBJ1-6, with D unresolved. Per germline, CDR1 DFQATT and CDR2 SNEGSKA (reference sequence). The CDR3 is made up of 14 amino acids. The germline V and J ends were trimmed by 1 base and 2 bases, with 6 bases remaining between them. CDR3 region: CSARVSAYNSPLHF. CDR3 DNA: TGCAGTGCTAGAGTGTCAGCCTATAATTCACCCCTCCACTTT.

This clonotype was detected only a few times. This chain uses TRBV6-5 with TRBJ2-3; D is undetermined. CDR1 is MNHEY, CDR2 SVGAGI, per germline. The V and J ends lost 0 bases and 4 bases respectively, with 8 bases between them. This CDR3 comprises 14 residues. The CDR3 DNA follows: TGTGCCAGCAGTTACTCCCGGGTTGCAGATACGCAGTATTTT. This sequence encodes CASSYSRVADTQYF.

The chain carries TRBV27 and TRBJ1-4, with D possibly TRBD1 on 5 matching bases. V was trimmed by 5 bases and J by 4 bases, leaving 11 bases between them. Per germline, CDR1 MNHEY and CDR2 SMNVEV (reference sequence). This CDR3 has 14 amino acids. The CDR3: CASSNRGYNEKLFF. For the CDR3, the DNA is TGTGCCAGCAGTAACCGGGGCTATAATGAAAAACTGTTTTTT. The full variable domain, with the rest looked up from reference TRBV27 and TRBJ1-4, is EAQVTQNPRYLITVTGKKLTVTCSQNMNHEYMSWYRQDPGLGLRQIYYSMNVEVTDKGDVPEGYKVSRKEKRNFPLILESPSPNQTSLYFCASSNRGYNEKLFFGSGTQLSVL.

This clonotype has at least ten counts. The chain carries TRBV19 and TRBJ2-2, with 7 bases matching TRBD1. Germline CDR1 LNHDA, CDR2 SQIVND (reference sequence). This CDR3 is built from 16 residues. The junction had 5 bases not matched to a gene; V was cut back by 4 bases and J by 0 bases. CDR3 bases: TGTGCCAGTAGTACTCACGGGACAGCGAACACCGGGGAGCTGTTTTTT. Amino acid sequence: CASSTHGTANTGELFF.

This clonotype was counted a single time. The gene calls are TRBV20-1 and TRBJ1-1; 7 bases fit TRBD1. J gave up 1 base and V 1 base, and 3 bases lay outside the gene matches. The CDR3 has 14 residues. Germline V gene lookup returns CDR1 DFQATT and CDR2 SNEGSKA (reference sequence). CDR3 amino acids: CSARAGQKNTEAFF. The CDR3, as DNA: TGCAGTGCTAGAGCGGGACAGAAGAACACTGAAGCTTTCTTT.

This chain joins TRBV7-2 and TRBJ1-5; 7 bases line up with TRBD1. This CDR3 is built from 14 residues. Unmatched junction bases numbered 7, after V lost 6 bases and J lost 5 bases. In germline, CDR1 is SGHTA, CDR2 FQGNSA. CDR3 in DNA: TGTGCCAGCAGGCCAGGGACAGCCCATCAGCCCCAGCATTTT. This gives the protein CASRPGTAHQPQHF.

A few counts support this clonotype. The CDR3 region is CASSPPGNGELFF. In DNA form, the CDR3 reads TGTGCCAGCAGTCCTCCGGGGAACGGGGAGCTGTTTTTT. The chain couples TRBV28 to TRBJ2-2; D possibly corresponds to TRBD2 (5 bases). The CDR3 loop spans 13 amino acids. The V and J ends lost 5 bases and 7 bases respectively, with 11 bases between them. Germline values: CDR1 MDHEN, CDR2 SYDVKM.

This clonotype came up many times. DNA of the CDR3: TGCAGTGCTAGAGATCTGACGGCGGCCTATGGCTACACCTTC. This translates into CSARDLTAAYGYTF. J is TRBJ1-2 and V is TRBV20-1; D is undetermined. The germline V gene has CDR1 DFQATT and CDR2 SNEGSKA (reference sequence). V was pared by 0 bases and J by 4 bases, with 12 bases between. This CDR3 has 14 amino acids.

This clonotype showed up many times. The genes are TRBV6-5 and TRBJ2-5, with TRBD1 matching over 7 bases. With 0 bases clipped from V and 4 bases from J, the junction kept 5 bases outside the gene matches. The CDR3 loop spans 15 amino acids. Germline values: CDR1 MNHEY, CDR2 SVGAGI. CDR3 amino acids: CASSYSLAGGETQYF. The CDR3 DNA reads as TGTGCCAGCAGTTACTCGCTAGCAGGGGGAGAGACCCAGTACTTC.

The J gene is TRBJ1-2, the V gene TRBV6-5; D is ambiguous. The length of the CDR3 is 13 residues. The germline gives CDR1 MNHEY, CDR2 SVGAGI. V shed 6 bases and J shed 0 bases, with 8 bases lying between them. CDR3 in amino acids: CASRKPTNYGYTF. CDR3 in DNA: TGTGCCAGCAGAAAACCGACTAACTATGGCTACACCTTC.

This clonotype was found a few times. The chain has TRBV11-3 and TRBJ1-1; 7 positions agree with TRBD1. V lost 5 bases and J lost 4; bases outside the gene matches: 10. In germline, CDR1 is SGHNT, CDR2 YENEEA. This CDR3 is built from 15 residues. Here the CDR3 reads CASSPSGGAATEAFF. Written as DNA, the CDR3 is TGTGCCAGCAGCCCTTCAGGGGGGGCGGCCACTGAAGCTTTCTTT.

This chain joins TRBV4-3 and TRBJ2-2, with 7 nucleotides matching TRBD1. This CDR3 has 15 amino acids. Germline CDR1 is LGHNA and CDR2 is YSLEER. V gave up 5 bases and J gave up 4 bases; unmatched junction bases: 7. The CDR3 spells CASSKGAGITGELFF. The CDR3 DNA sequence: TGCGCCAGCAGCAAGGGGGCTGGTATCACCGGGGAGCTGTTTTTT.

In its sample, this clonotype was seen many times. CDR3 sequence (DNA): TGTGCCAGCAGTTCAAGGGTGGAATATCGTGGCTACACCTTC. It specifies CASSSRVEYRGYTF. The chain joins TRBV12-3 or TRBV12-4 to TRBJ1-2; D is unresolved. The CDR3 runs to 14 residues. V was cut by 4 bases and J by 7 bases, with 16 bases left in between.

This clonotype occurred a few times. V is TRBV7-6 and J is TRBJ2-5; D call uncertain. The V end lost 5 bases, the J end lost 3 bases, and 10 bases lay between the germline ends. CDR1 SGHVS and CDR2 FNYEAQ come from the germline V gene. The CDR3 extends over 13 amino acids. The CDR3 DNA follows: TGTGCCAGCAGCCGTGGGTCAGAAGAGACCCAGTACTTC. Its translation: CASSRGSEETQYF.

At least ten counts were recorded for this clonotype. The V gene is TRBV27, the J gene TRBJ1-5; weak D call: TRBD1 (6 bases). Trimming stripped 3 bases from V and 2 bases from J, with 11 bases between. Germline assignment: CDR1 MNHEY and CDR2 SMNVEV (reference sequence). The CDR3 length is 15 residues. The CDR3 here is CASSFRTAGNQPQHF. The DNA for the CDR3 is TGTGCCAGCAGTTTCAGGACAGCAGGCAATCAGCCCCAGCATTTT.